This T cell receptor (beta chain) was identified during a study of identical twins. Regarding the study as a whole: With monozygotic twins, out-of-frame TCR alpha sharing exceeded what models estimated.

Template switching, a step in the protocol, added a universal primer site, and cDNA carried unique molecular identifiers. TCRdb reprocessed the 5' RACE reads with MiXCR, giving one entry per CDR3 protein. This table has 240,000 or so distinct CDR3 sequences, about an eighth appearing once. Note on this clonotype: The antigen is unknown.

The CDR3 runs to 15 residues. The V segment lost 5 bases and the J segment 15 bases; nucleotides outside the gene matches: 17. CDR1 DFQATT and CDR2 SNEGSKA come from the germline V gene (reference sequence). These same data were also listed under a study on yellow fever vaccine responses in identical twins.

Sequenced sample: memory (CD45RO+) T cells sorted from blood. The sequence was collected from a woman aged 18-29 years in good health. The chain has TRBV20-1 and TRBJ2-1, with 12 bases that match TRBD2. The CDR3 sequence: CSAVSGASGRGLAFF. CDR3 DNA: TGCAGTGCTGTATCCGGGGCTAGCGGGAGGGGCTTAGCGTTCTTC.